This T cell receptor beta chain is drawn from a study of blood T cell repertoires in COVID-19. Background on the study: Acute-phase and convalescent COVID-19 samples originated in the United States, Italy and Spain. PBMCs, B-cell-depleted T cells, or T cells were the source of the cDNA or gDNA that made up the material.

Germline CDR1 and CDR2: SGHTA and FQGNSA. The V and J ends lost 5 bases and 1 base, in that order; junction bases with no gene match: 8. The CDR3 has 16 residues. As handled by the study authors: Reference gene primers were amplified, and this amplification served to estimate nucleated cell counts. This table comes from immunoSEQ multiplex PCR, and its TCRdb copy is limited to in-frame clones, with some not included. That table gives V, J and clone size, and the DNA gave D and trimming. Of about 220,000 clones listed, about four fifths are singletons. This clone was counted between two and nine times.

V gene TRBV7-2 combines with J gene TRBJ2-3; TRBD1 matches at 8 bases. Sequenced material: peripheral blood. The sequence came from a woman aged 60 to 75 with acute or convalescent COVID-19. Here the CDR3 reads CASSLQPGQGTDTQYF. The CDR3 DNA reads TGTGCCAGCAGCCTACAACCGGGACAGGGCACAGATACGCAGTATTTT.